Described below is a single T cell receptor (beta chain) sequence and its context. What it binds is unknown. Profiles of TCR beta VDJ and CDR3 were generated from a genomic DNA template. TCRdb reprocessed the reads via MiXCR and lists one record per CDR3 protein. Here the sample spans about 210,000 distinct CDR3 sequences, over 60% being singletons. Per the germline V gene, CDR1 is SGHAT and CDR2 is FQDESV (reference sequence). V was cut by 1 base and J by 1 base, with 13 bases left in between. The CDR3 runs 16 residues. The data stem from a study of CD8+CD57+ T cells in acquired aplastic anemia. Findings of the study overall: A significant difference in CD8+ Simpson's diversity between patients and controls was not found. Roughly 31 CD8+ CDR3 sequences occurred in both the patients and the controls.

The sample was sorted CD4+, CD8+, or CD8+CD57+ T cells (not recorded which) from PBMCs. The V and J genes are TRBV11-1 and TRBJ2-5, with unresolved D. This TCR derives from a human donor in good health. The CDR3 reads CASSLDRVAAQETQYF. DNA for the CDR3: TGTGCCAGCAGCTTAGATAGGGTAGCAGCCCAAGAGACCCAGTACTTC.